The next 10 T cell receptor beta chains were all read from a single sample in a study of beta chain features in type 1 diabetes. These receptors have no identified antigens. Investigators reverse transcribed all isolated RNA, so they sequenced expressed TCRB transcripts. The data were produced by immunoSEQ multiplex PCR, yet TCRdb's version contains in-frame clones alone and is incomplete. The sample holds about 370,000 clones, around a tenth seen once. Overall study results and limits: Within each of all four CD4+ subsets, Type 1 diabetes patients had TCRB CDR3s that were moderately but significantly shorter.

The material sequenced was central memory CD4+ T cells from blood. The receptors here all came from a man in his thirties or forties with type 1 diabetes.

V and J are TRBV7-3 and TRBJ1-1; a weak D match, TRBD1 (6 bases). The germline V gene encodes CDR1 SGHTA and CDR2 FQGTGA. This CDR3 is built from 14 residues. V lost 7 bases and J lost 4, with 16 bases in between. CDR3 DNA: TGTGCCAGCAACCCGGGGGGCGGAAGCACTGAAGCTTTCTTT. Its protein is CASNPGGGSTEAFF.

Comment on this clone: Possible read error: a much larger clone is one base away. The identical CDR3 is also encoded by other nucleotide sequences in the sample. This chain connects TRBV28 to TRBJ2-7, with 7 bases identical to TRBD2. This CDR3 spans 14 amino acids. The junction had 2 bases not matched to a gene; V was cut back by 3 bases and J by 0 bases. Germline assignment: CDR1 MDHEN and CDR2 SYDVKM. The CDR3 DNA follows: TGTGCCAGCAGTTTCGGCGGGAGCTCCTACGAGCAGTACTTC. Translated: CASSFGGSSYEQYF.

The table lists this clone with many counts. V usage is TRBV5-1 and J usage is TRBJ2-1; a weak D match, TRBD1 (6 bases). The CDR3 has 15 amino acids. Trimming shortened V by 0 bases and J by 1 base, and 8 bases separated the two germline ends. CDR1 is SGHRS, CDR2 YFSETQ, per germline. The CDR3 sequence is CASSLGTASYNEQFF. The CDR3 DNA follows: TGCGCCAGCAGCTTGGGGACAGCTTCCTACAATGAGCAGTTCTTC.

This clone was picked up a small number of times. The sample contains more than one DNA sequence encoding this CDR3. The chain couples TRBV27 to TRBJ2-5, with D uncertain. The CDR3 has 11 residues. Germline assignment: CDR1 MNHEY and CDR2 SMNVEV (reference sequence). Deletions cut 7 bases from V and 2 bases from J, with 5 bases between. The CDR3 loop is CASTHQETQYF. CDR3 DNA sequence: TGTGCCAGCACCCATCAAGAGACCCAGTACTTC.

J is TRBJ1-2 and V is TRBV7-8; D is possibly TRBD1 (6 bases). The CDR3 is 14 amino acids. Germline CDR1 SGHVS, CDR2 FQNEAQ. Trimming stripped 5 bases from V and 8 bases from J, with 18 bases between. In DNA form, the CDR3 reads TGTGCCAGCAGCCTCCAGAGGGGGACTGAGGGCTACACCTTC. It codes for CASSLQRGTEGYTF.

The chain carries TRBV28 and TRBJ2-3, with TRBD2 matching over 14 bases. Germline-derived CDR1 and CDR2 are MDHEN and SYDVKM. The ends lost 5 bases at V and 7 bases at J; junction bases unmatched: 8. The CDR3 sequence is 16 residues long. CDR3 nucleotides: TGTGCCAGCAGTATTGGGACTAGCGGGGGTGCATATACGCAGTATTTT. Translated: CASSIGTSGGAYTQYF.

This clone was detected only a few times. The J gene is TRBJ2-5, the V gene TRBV5-4; TRBD2 matches at 12 bases. The germline V gene has CDR1 SGHNT and CDR2 YYREEE (reference sequence). The CDR3 is 19 amino acids. The V gene end was trimmed by 0 bases and the J gene end by 4 bases; junction bases not matched to a gene: 13. The CDR3 protein is CASSLASGSSGRVGETQYF. The CDR3 DNA is TGTGCCAGCAGCTTGGCATCGGGATCTAGCGGGAGGGTTGGAGAGACCCAGTACTTC.

This clone has only a few counts. CDR3 in amino acids: CASSLGAAYGYTF. CDR3 bases: TGTGCCAGCAGCTTGGGGGCAGCCTATGGCTACACCTTC. The chain combines TRBV4-2 with TRBJ1-2, with D possibly matching TRBD1 (6 bases). Trimming cost V 5 bases and J 4 bases, with 11 bases left between them. Germline lookup yields CDR1 LGHNA and CDR2 YNFKEQ. This CDR3 spans 13 amino acids.

This clone was found a few times. The chain has TRBV27 and TRBJ2-2; D is unclear. CDR1 and CDR2 from the germline V gene are MNHEY and SMNVEV (reference sequence). CDR3 length: 16 residues. V was shortened by 3 bases and J by 0 bases, with 11 bases between the two germline ends. CDR3 nucleotides: TGTGCCAGCAGTTTTCGAGGCGCTACGAACACCGGGGAGCTGTTTTTT. Its translation is CASSFRGATNTGELFF.

This clone was detected a few times. CDR3 in amino acids: CASSATRAEKLFF. In DNA, the CDR3 is TGTGCCAGCAGCGCGACTCGAGCTGAAAAACTGTTTTTT. The gene calls are TRBV14 and TRBJ1-4; D gene uncertain. The CDR3 sequence is 13 residues long. Germline V gene data show CDR1 as SGHDN and CDR2 as FVKESK. The ends were cut back, 5 bases at V and 7 bases at J, with 11 bases in the middle.